A single sample is the source of the 18 T cell receptor beta chains below, sequenced in a study of blood T cell repertoires in COVID-19. Some clones are missing from TCRdb's copy, which holds only in-frame ones; the method was immunoSEQ multiplex PCR. Here the sample spans 150,000 or so clones, under 90% being singletons. The sequencing input was PBMCs or T cells enriched from blood (not recorded which). These receptors came from a man between 60 and 75 years old who had recovered from COVID-19.

The rearrangement links TRBV6-5 to TRBJ2-3; 11 bases align to TRBD1. Germline values: CDR1 MNHEY, CDR2 SVGAGI. CDR3 length equals 14 residues. Trimming removed 6 bases from V and 4 bases from J; junction bases left unmatched: 3. CDR3 amino acids: CASSWDRGADTQYF. CDR3 DNA: TGTGCCAGCAGCTGGGACAGGGGGGCAGATACGCAGTATTTT.

The chain couples TRBV11-2 to TRBJ2-1; 7 bases map to TRBD1. V shed 1 base, J shed 4 bases, and the junction held 7 bases outside the gene matches. Germline lookup yields CDR1 SGHAT and CDR2 FQNNGV. The CDR3 covers 16 residues. The CDR3 is CASSLVRTGAYNEQFF. The CDR3 DNA is TGTGCCAGCAGCTTAGTCCGGACAGGAGCTTACAATGAGCAGTTCTTC.

CDR3 region: CASKGGIIRDGYTF. CDR3 DNA: TGTGCCAGCAAGGGAGGGATAATTAGGGATGGCTACACCTTC. The chain recombines TRBV27 with TRBJ1-2; no firm D call. The CDR3 loop spans 14 amino acids. V was clipped by 7 bases and J by 6 bases, with 18 bases between them. CDR1 is MNHEY, CDR2 SMNVEV, per germline (reference sequence).

The genes are TRBV7-9 and TRBJ1-5, with D uncertain. Per germline, CDR1 SEHNR and CDR2 FQNEAQ (reference sequence). Trimming cost V 1 base and J 6 bases, with 7 bases left between them. This CDR3 is 13 amino acids long. CDR3 nucleotides: TGTGCCAGCAGCTTAGAGCAGGCTCAGCCCCAGCATTTT. It encodes CASSLEQAQPQHF. Variable domain in full (rest from reference TRBV7-9 and TRBJ1-5): DTGVSQNPRHKITKRGQNVTFRCDPISEHNRLYWYRQTLGQGPEFLTYFQNEAQLEKSRLLSDRFSAERPKGSFSTLEIQRTEQGDSAMYLCASSLEQAQPQHFGDGTRLSIL.

The chain joins TRBV24-1 to TRBJ2-5; 7 bases map to TRBD2. J was trimmed by 4 bases and V by 7 bases; bases with no gene match: 11. CDR1 is KGHDR and CDR2 is SFDVKD in the germline V gene. The length of the CDR3 is 15 residues. The CDR3 loop reads CATRARGDPRETQYF. CDR3 coding DNA: TGTGCCACCAGGGCCCGGGGGGACCCTCGAGAGACCCAGTACTTC.

The chain has TRBV5-6 and TRBJ1-1, with a tentative D call TRBD1 (6 bases). V lost 0 bases and J 1 base, leaving 19 bases between the germline ends. The CDR3 is made up of 18 amino acids. CDR1 and CDR2 from the germline V gene are SGHDT and YYEEEE. The CDR3 region is CASSLGKGVSIQNTEAFF. CDR3 bases: TGTGCCAGCAGCTTGGGGAAGGGGGTGTCGATCCAGAACACTGAAGCTTTCTTT.

The chain is built from TRBV6-1 and TRBJ1-1; 8 bases fit TRBD1. This CDR3 contains 15 residues. In germline, CDR1 is MNHNS, CDR2 SASEGT. The V gene end was trimmed by 3 bases and the J gene end by 5 bases; junction bases not matched to a gene: 8. The CDR3 DNA follows: TGTGCCAGCAGTGAGGGCAGGGGGCTATGGACTGAAGCTTTCTTT. It yields the protein CASSEGRGLWTEAFF.

Points on this clone: Other nucleotide sequences from this sample produce the same CDR3. The chain links TRBV7-2 to TRBJ1-5; D not certain. The CDR3 covers 14 residues. In germline, CDR1 is SGHTA, CDR2 FQGNSA. Deletions cut 6 bases from V and 2 bases from J, with 11 bases between. As DNA, the CDR3 is TGTGCCAGCAGTCCCTCGGGAGGCAATCAGCCCCAGCATTTT. Protein: CASSPSGGNQPQHF.

The J gene is TRBJ2-1, the V gene TRBV3-1 (or the pseudogene TRBV3-2); TRBD2 agrees at 8 bases. There are 16 residues in the CDR3. Trimming cost V 4 bases and J 1 base; bases outside gene matches: 6. Germline V gives CDR1 LGHDT, CDR2 YNNKEL (reference sequence). The CDR3 loop is CASSLLGGGSYNEQFF. CDR3 DNA sequence: TGTGCCAGCAGCCTCCTCGGGGGGGGATCCTACAATGAGCAGTTCTTC.

The rearrangement joins TRBV7-2 to TRBJ2-1; 13 bases align to TRBD2. V lost 5 bases to trimming and J lost 8 bases; unmatched junction nucleotides: 9. Germline V gives CDR1 SGHTA, CDR2 FQGNSA. The CDR3 runs 16 residues. The CDR3 DNA sequence: TGTGCCAGCAGCCCCCCGGGACTAGCGGGAAGGCATGAGCAGTTCTTC. As protein: CASSPPGLAGRHEQFF.

This chain uses TRBV30 with TRBJ1-4, with 9 bases lining up with TRBD1. The length of the CDR3 is 13 residues. Trimming at V came to 6 bases and at J to 8 bases, leaving 7 bases not matched to a gene. CDR1 and CDR2 from the germline V gene are GTSNPN and SVGIG (reference sequence). In nucleotides, the CDR3 is TGTGCCTGTGATACAGGGGGCCGGGAAAAACTGTTTTTT. Translation gives CACDTGGREKLFF.

This chain links TRBV9 with TRBJ1-2; D gene uncertain. The CDR3 has 14 residues. Trimming shortened V by 0 bases and J by 2 bases, and 8 bases separated the two germline ends. The germline CDR1 and CDR2 sequences are SGDLS and YYNGEE. The CDR3 DNA follows: TGTGCCAGCAGCGTAGACGGCGGAAACTATGGCTACACCTTC. This encodes CASSVDGGNYGYTF.

The rearrangement links TRBV7-2 to TRBJ2-1, with D perhaps TRBD2 (6 bases). V was shortened by 5 bases and J by 8 bases, with 16 bases between the two germline ends. CDR1 SGHTA and CDR2 FQGNSA come from the germline V gene. The CDR3 is 14 residues long. The CDR3 loop reads CASSQAAGSHEQFF. CDR3 DNA sequence: TGTGCCAGCAGCCAAGCGGCGGGGTCCCATGAGCAGTTCTTC.

The genes are TRBV11-3 and TRBJ2-3; D uncertain. The CDR3 consists of 13 residues. Germline CDR1 is SGHNT and CDR2 is YENEEA. V lost 4 bases to trimming and J lost 2 bases, with 7 bases between them. The CDR3, as DNA: TGTGCCAGCAGCTCTCGGGTCACAGATACGCAGTATTTT. It translates to CASSSRVTDTQYF.

The V gene is TRBV27, the J gene TRBJ2-3; possible D gene TRBD1, 6 bases. The CDR3 contains 14 residues. Germline CDR1 and CDR2: MNHEY and SMNVEV (reference sequence). V gave up 4 bases and J gave up 2 bases, with 10 bases separating them. CDR3 residues: CASSWQGYTDTQYF. Written as DNA, the CDR3 is TGTGCCAGCAGTTGGCAGGGGTACACAGATACGCAGTATTTT.

J is TRBJ1-2 and V is TRBV7-3; D possibly corresponds to TRBD1 (5 bases). Between the trimmed V and J ends, which lost 3 bases and 8 bases, there was a span of 16 bases. The CDR3 length is 14 residues. Germline V gene data show CDR1 as SGHTA and CDR2 as FQGTGA. This CDR3 reads CASSLDSGKEGYTF. The DNA of the CDR3 is TGTGCCAGCAGCTTGGATTCAGGGAAGGAGGGCTACACCTTC.

The J gene is TRBJ2-3, the V gene TRBV13, with 7 bases lining up with TRBD1. The germline CDR1 and CDR2 sequences are PRHDT and FYEKMQ (reference sequence). The CDR3 has 15 residues. The V gene end was trimmed by 4 bases and the J gene end by 5 bases; junction bases not matched to a gene: 9. The CDR3 protein is CASSSNRGSGDTQYF. The CDR3 region has the DNA TGTGCCAGCAGCTCGAACAGGGGTTCCGGAGATACGCAGTATTTT.

The V call is TRBV6-5, the J call TRBJ1-1; TRBD1 might be the D (6 bases). Looked up from germline, CDR1 is MNHEY and CDR2 is SVGAGI. Trimming left V 6 bases short and J 1 base short, with 15 bases between. This CDR3 is 15 amino acids long. The CDR3: CASSYQAGANTEAFF. In DNA form, the CDR3 reads TGTGCCAGCAGCTACCAAGCGGGGGCGAACACTGAAGCTTTCTTT.